Ten or more counts support the clone carrying this TCR beta chain. The target antigen is unknown. This specimen comes from a study of T cell repertoires in cytomegalovirus infection. Study-level information: In public TCR beta signatures, there were indications of both CMV infection and matching HLA type. Findings of the study overall: HLA-C-restricted CMV-specific TCR beta clonotypes were dominant in the ex vivo response. Individuals carrying CMV plus the relevant HLA were identified by cumulative frequency of public TCR beta families.

TCRdb re-derived calls from the reads in MiXCR, one entry per CDR3 protein. Of approximately 400,000 distinct CDR3 sequences in the sample, under 40% were seen once. V was shortened by 6 bases and J by 0 bases, with 13 bases between the two germline ends. This CDR3 is 15 amino acids long. The receptor comes from a human donor in good health (CMV status not recorded). Some clones in this sample may be carry-over from other donors' samples. Material: PBMCs. The chain is built from TRBV12-3 or TRBV12-4 and TRBJ2-3; D is tentatively TRBD1 or TRBD2 (5 bases each). CDR3 residues: CASSLSGGSTDTQYF. The CDR3 nucleotides are TGTGCCAGCAGCTTAAGTGGGGGAAGCACAGATACGCAGTATTTT.